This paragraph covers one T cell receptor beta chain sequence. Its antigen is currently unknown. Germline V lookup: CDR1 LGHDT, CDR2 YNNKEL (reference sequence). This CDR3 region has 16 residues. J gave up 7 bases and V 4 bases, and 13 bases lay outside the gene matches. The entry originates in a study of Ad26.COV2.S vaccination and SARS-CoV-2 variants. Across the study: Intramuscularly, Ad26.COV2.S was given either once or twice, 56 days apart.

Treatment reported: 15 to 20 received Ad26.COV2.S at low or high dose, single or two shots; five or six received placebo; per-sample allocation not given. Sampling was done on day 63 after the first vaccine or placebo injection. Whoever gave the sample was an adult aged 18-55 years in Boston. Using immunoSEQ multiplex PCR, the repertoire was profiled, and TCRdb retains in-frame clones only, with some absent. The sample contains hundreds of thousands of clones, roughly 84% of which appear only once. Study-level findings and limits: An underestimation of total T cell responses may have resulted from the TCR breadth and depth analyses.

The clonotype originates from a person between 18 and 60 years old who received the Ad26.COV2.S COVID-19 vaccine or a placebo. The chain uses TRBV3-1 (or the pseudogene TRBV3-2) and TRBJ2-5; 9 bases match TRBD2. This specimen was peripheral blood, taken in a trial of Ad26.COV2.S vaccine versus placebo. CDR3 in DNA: TGTGCCAGCAGCCCCAAGCGGGGGGCCTACCTGGGGACCCAGTACTTC. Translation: CASSPKRGAYLGTQYF.